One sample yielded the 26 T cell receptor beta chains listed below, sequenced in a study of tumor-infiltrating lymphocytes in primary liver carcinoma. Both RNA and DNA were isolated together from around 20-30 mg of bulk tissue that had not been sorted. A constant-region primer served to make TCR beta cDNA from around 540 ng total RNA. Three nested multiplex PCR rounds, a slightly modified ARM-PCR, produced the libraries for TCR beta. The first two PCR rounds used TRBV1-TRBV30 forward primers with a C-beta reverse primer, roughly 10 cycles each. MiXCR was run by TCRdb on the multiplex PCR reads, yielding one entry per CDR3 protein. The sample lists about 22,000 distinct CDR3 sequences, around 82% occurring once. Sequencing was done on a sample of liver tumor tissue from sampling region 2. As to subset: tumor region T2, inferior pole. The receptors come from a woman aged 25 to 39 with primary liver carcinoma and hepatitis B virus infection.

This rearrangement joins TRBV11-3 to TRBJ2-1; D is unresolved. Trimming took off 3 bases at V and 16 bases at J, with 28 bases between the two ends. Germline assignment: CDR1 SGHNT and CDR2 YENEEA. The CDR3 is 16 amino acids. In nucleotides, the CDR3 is TGTGCCAGCAGCTTCCTGGCGGATATATCCTACAATGAACACTTCTTC. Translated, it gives CASSFLADISYNEHFF.

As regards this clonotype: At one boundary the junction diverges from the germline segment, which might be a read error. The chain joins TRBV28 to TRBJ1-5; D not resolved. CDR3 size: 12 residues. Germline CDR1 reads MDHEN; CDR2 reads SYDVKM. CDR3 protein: CTSCLGRQPQHF. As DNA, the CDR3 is TGTACCAGCTGTTTGGGTCGGCAGCCCCAGCATTTT.

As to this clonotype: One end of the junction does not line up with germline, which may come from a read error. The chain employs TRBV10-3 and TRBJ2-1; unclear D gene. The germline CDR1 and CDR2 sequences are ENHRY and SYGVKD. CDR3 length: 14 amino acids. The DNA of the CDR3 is TGTGTCATCAATGCCACGGCGACCCGGGATGAGCAGTTCTTC. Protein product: CVINATATRDEQFF.

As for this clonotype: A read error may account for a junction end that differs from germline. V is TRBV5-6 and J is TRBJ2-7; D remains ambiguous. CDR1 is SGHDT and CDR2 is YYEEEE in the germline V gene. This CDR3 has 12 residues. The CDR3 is CASGLTGNEQYF. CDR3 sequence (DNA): TGTGCCAGCGGCTTGACGGGTAACGAGCAGTACTTC.

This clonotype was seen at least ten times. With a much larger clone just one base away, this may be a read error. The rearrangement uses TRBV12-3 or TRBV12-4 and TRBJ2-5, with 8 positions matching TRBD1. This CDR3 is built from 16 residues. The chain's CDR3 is CASSFRTGGTQETRYF. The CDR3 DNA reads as TGTGCCAGCAGTTTTCGTACAGGGGGAACACAAGAGACCCGGTACTTC.

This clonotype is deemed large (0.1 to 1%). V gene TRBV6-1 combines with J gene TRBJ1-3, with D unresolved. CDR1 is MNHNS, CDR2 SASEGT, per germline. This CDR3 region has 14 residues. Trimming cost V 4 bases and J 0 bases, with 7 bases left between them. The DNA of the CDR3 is TGTGCCAGCAGTGGGGCTGTCTCTGGAAACACCATATATTTT. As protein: CASSGAVSGNTIYF.

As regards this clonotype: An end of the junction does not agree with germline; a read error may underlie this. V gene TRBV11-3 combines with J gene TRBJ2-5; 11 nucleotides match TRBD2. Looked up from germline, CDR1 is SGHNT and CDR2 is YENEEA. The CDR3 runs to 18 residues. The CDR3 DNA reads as TGTGCCAGCAGCCCTAGTTCACTAGCGGGAGTCAACGGAGAGACCAAGTATTTC. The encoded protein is CASSPSSLAGVNGETKYF.

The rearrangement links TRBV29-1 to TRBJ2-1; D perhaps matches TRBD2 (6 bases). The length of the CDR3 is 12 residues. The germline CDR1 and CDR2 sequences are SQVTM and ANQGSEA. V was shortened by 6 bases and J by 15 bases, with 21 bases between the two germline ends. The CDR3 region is CSVVGSEGQTFF. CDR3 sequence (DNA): TGCAGCGTCGTGGGGTCGGAGGGCCAAACGTTCTTC.

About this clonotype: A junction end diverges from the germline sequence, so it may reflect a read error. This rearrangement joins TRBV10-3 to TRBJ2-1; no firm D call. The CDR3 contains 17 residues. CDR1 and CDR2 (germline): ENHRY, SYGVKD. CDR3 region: CAISETMAASAYNEQLF. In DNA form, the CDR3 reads TGTGCCATCAGTGAGACCATGGCAGCCAGCGCCTACAATGAGCAGTTATTC.

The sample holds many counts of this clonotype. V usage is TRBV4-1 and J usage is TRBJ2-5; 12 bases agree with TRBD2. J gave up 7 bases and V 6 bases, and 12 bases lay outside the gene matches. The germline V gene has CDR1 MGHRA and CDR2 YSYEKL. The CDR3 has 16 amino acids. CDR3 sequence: CASRIETSGSVGTQYF. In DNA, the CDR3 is TGCGCCAGCAGGATCGAGACTAGCGGGAGCGTAGGGACCCAGTACTTC.

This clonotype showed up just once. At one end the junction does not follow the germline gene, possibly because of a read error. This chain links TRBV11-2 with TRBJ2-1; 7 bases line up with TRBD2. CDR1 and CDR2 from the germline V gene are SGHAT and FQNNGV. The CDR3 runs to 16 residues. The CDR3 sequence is CASSTSLAAGYNEKFF. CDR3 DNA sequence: TGTGCCAGCAGCACCTCTCTAGCGGCAGGATACAATGAGAAGTTCTTT.

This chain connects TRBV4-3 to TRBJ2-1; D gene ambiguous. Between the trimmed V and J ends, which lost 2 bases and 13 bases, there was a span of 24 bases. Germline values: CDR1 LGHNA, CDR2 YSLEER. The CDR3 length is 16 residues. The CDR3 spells CASSQYVGSSYNGQFF. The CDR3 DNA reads TGCGCCAGCAGCCAATATGTGGGAAGCTCCTACAATGGACAGTTCTTC.

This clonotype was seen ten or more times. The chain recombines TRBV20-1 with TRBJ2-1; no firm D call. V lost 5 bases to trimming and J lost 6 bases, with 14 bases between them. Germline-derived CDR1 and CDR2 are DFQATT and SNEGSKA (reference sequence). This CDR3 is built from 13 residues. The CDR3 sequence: CSAFPVGSNEQFF. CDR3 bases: TGCAGTGCTTTTCCCGTTGGCAGCAATGAGCAGTTCTTC.

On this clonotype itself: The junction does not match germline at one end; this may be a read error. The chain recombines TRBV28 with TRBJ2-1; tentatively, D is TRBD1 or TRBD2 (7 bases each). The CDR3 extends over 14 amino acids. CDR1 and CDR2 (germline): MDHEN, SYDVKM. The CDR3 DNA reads TGTGCCAGCAAGGGGGCTAGCGGCGACAATGAACAGTTCTTC. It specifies CASKGASGDNEQFF.

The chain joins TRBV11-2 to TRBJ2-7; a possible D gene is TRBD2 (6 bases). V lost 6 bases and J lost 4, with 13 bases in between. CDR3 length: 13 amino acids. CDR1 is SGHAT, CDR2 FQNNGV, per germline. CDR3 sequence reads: CASSFLAGYEQYF. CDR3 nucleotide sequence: TGTGCCAGCAGTTTTCTGGCGGGATACGAGCAGTACTTC.

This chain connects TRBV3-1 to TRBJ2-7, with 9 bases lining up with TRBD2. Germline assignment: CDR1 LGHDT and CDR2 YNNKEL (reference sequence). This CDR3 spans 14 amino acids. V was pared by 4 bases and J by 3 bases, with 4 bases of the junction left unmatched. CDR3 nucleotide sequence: TGTGCCAGCAGCCGTTTAGCGGGAGACTACGAGCAGTACTTC. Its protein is CASSRLAGDYEQYF.

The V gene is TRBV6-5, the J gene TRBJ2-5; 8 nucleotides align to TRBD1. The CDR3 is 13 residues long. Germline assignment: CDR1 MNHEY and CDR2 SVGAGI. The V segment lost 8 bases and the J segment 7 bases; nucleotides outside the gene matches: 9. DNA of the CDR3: TGTGCCAGCGGTACCGTCAGGGGGCCGACCCAGTACTTC. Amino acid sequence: CASGTVRGPTQYF.

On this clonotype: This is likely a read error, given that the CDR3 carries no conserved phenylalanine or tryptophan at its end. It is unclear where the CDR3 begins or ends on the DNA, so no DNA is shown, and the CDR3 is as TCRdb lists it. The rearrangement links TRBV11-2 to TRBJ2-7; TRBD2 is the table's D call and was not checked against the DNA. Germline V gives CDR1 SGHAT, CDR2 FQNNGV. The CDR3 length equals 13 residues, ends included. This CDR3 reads CASSFGSNYEQYL.

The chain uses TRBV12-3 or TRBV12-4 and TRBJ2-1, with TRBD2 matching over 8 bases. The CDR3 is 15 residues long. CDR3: CVNSLSGTSGLEQFF. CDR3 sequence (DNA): TGTGTCAACAGCCTGTCCGGGACTAGTGGACTTGAGCAGTTCTTC.

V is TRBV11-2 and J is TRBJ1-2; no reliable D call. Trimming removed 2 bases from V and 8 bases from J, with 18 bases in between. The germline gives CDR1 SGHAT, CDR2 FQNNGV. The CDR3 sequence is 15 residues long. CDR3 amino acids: CASSLYGMAGRGYTF. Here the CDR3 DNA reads TGTGCCAGCAGCTTATATGGGATGGCGGGAAGAGGCTACACCTTC.

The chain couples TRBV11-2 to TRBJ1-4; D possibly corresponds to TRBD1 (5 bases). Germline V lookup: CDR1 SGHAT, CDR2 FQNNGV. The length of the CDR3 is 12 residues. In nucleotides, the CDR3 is TGTGAGAGCGGCCCCTGGGGGGGAAAACTGTTTTTT. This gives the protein CESGPWGGKLFF.

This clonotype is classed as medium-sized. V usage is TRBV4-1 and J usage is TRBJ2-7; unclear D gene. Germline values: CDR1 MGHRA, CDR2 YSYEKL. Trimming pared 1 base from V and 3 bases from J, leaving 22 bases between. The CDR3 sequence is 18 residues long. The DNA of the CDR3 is TGCGCCAGCAGCCAAGCCCTCTCCGGCGGTCCTCTTCTCTACGAGCAGTACTTC. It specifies CASSQALSGGPLLYEQYF.

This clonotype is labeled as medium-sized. Here the CDR3 DNA reads TGCGCCAGCAGCCAAGAAGAGAGGGCCGTGACCCAGTACTTC. Amino acid sequence: CASSQEERAVTQYF. The chain joins TRBV4-1 to TRBJ2-5; possible D gene TRBD2, 5 bases. Germline lookup yields CDR1 MGHRA and CDR2 YSYEKL. Trimming shortened V by 0 bases and J by 7 bases, and 12 bases separated the two germline ends. CDR3 length: 14 residues.

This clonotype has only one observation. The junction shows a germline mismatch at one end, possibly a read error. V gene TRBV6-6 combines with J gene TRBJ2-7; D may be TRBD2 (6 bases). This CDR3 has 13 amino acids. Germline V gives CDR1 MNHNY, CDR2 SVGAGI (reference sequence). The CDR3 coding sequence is TGTGCCAGGAGGCTCGGAGGGACCTACGAGCGGTACTTC. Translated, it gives CARRLGGTYERYF.

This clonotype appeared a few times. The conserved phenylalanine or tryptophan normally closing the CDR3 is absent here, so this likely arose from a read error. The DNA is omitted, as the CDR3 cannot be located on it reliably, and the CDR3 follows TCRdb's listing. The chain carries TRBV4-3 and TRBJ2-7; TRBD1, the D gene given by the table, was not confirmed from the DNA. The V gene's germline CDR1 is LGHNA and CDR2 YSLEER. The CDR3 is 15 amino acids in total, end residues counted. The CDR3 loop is CASSQGRWTGRERYL.

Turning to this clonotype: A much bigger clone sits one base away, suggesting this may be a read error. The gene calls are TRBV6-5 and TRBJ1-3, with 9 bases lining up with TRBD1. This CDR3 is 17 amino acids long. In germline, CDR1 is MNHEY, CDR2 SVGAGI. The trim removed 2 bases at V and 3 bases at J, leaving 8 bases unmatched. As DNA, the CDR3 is TGTGCCAGCAGTTACGGGGGACAGGGAGAAAGTGGAAACACCATATATTTT. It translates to CASSYGGQGESGNTIYF.